One sample yielded the 18 T cell receptor beta chains listed below, sequenced in a study of cytomegalovirus exposure and HLA in healthy donors. PCR primers comprised 60 Vbeta and 13 Jbeta primers. Assay used: immunoSEQ multiplex PCR; TCRdb lists only in-frame clones, some missing. The table lists around 150,000 clones, about 80% of them singletons. Sequenced material: PBMCs. The receptor set was obtained from a man younger than 40 in good health and CMV-seronegative.

CDR3 in amino acids: CASSPPVRQGLDPSGELFF. The CDR3 region has the DNA TGTGCCAGCAGCCCTCCCGTACGACAGGGGTTGGACCCTTCCGGGGAGCTGTTTTTT. J is TRBJ2-2 and V is TRBV5-6, with 8 bases matching TRBD1. In germline, CDR1 is SGHDT, CDR2 YYEEEE. The CDR3 loop spans 19 amino acids. V lost 4 bases to trimming and J lost 6 bases; unmatched junction nucleotides: 20.

This chain links TRBV28 with TRBJ2-1, with 9 bases aligning to TRBD2. CDR1 and CDR2 from the germline V gene are MDHEN and SYDVKM. The length of the CDR3 is 15 residues. V was pared by 6 bases and J by 0 bases, with 3 bases of the junction left unmatched. CDR3 nucleotides: TGTGCCAGCAGCGGCGGGAGGGCCTCCTACAATGAGCAGTTCTTC. Encoded protein: CASSGGRASYNEQFF.

V and J are TRBV29-1 and TRBJ2-5; D may be TRBD2 (5 bases). Germline-derived CDR1 and CDR2 are SQVTM and ANQGSEA. The CDR3 has 14 residues. Trimming took 0 bases from V and 7 from J, leaving 15 bases between them. CDR3 sequence: CSVEERAPKRTQYF. The CDR3 nucleotides read TGCAGCGTTGAAGAGAGGGCCCCCAAGAGGACCCAGTACTTC.

The chain combines TRBV6-4 with TRBJ1-2; no reliable D call. Germline assignment: CDR1 MRHNA and CDR2 SNTAGT. The V gene lost 10 bases and the J gene lost 7 bases, with 10 bases spanning the gap. The CDR3 consists of 10 residues. The CDR3: CAIEGGGYTF. The CDR3 DNA is TGTGCCATCGAGGGAGGTGGCTACACCTTC.

This clone came up a few times. The J gene is TRBJ2-4, the V gene TRBV30; TRBD1 might be the D (6 bases). The CDR3 has 16 amino acids. Germline-derived CDR1 and CDR2 are GTSNPN and SVGIG (reference sequence). V shed 0 bases and J shed 5 bases, with 17 bases lying between them. The CDR3 DNA reads TGTGCCTGGAGTGTGCTCCGACAGGTTCGCCAAAACATTCAGTACTTC. Protein: CAWSVLRQVRQNIQYF. Together with reference TRBV30 and TRBJ2-4, the CDR3 gives the full variable domain: SQTIHQWPATLVQPVGSPLSLECTVEGTSNPNLYWYRQAAGRGLQLLFYSVGIGQISSEVPQNLSASRPQDRQFILSSKKLLLSDSGFYLCAWSVLRQVRQNIQYFGAGTRLSVL.

The rearrangement joins TRBV15 to TRBJ1-4; 10 nucleotides align to TRBD1. CDR1 and CDR2 from the germline V gene are LNHNV and YYDKDF (reference sequence). CDR3 size: 14 residues. J gave up 8 bases and V 9 bases, and 9 bases lay outside the gene matches. The CDR3 is CATMDRGNGEKLFF. The CDR3 coding sequence is TGTGCCACTATGGACAGGGGGAATGGCGAAAAACTGTTTTTT.

The chain links TRBV19 to TRBJ2-5, with 8 bases aligning to TRBD2. Germline CDR1 and CDR2: LNHDA and SQIVND (reference sequence). J gave up 4 bases and V 2 bases, and 15 bases lay outside the gene matches. This CDR3 region has 18 residues. CDR3 loop: CASSISSGGLPWGETQYF. DNA for the CDR3: TGTGCCAGTAGTATATCCTCGGGGGGGCTTCCATGGGGAGAGACCCAGTACTTC.

V and J are TRBV28 and TRBJ2-7, with 7 positions matching TRBD1. The CDR3 extends over 14 amino acids. In germline, CDR1 is MDHEN, CDR2 SYDVKM. V shed 6 bases, J shed 2 bases, and the junction held 7 bases outside the gene matches. The CDR3 loop reads CASSPVGTAYEQYF. For the CDR3, the DNA is TGTGCCAGCAGCCCGGTGGGGACAGCCTACGAGCAGTACTTC.

A few counts support this clone. The chain employs TRBV27 and TRBJ1-1; D remains ambiguous. Germline V lookup: CDR1 MNHEY, CDR2 SMNVEV (reference sequence). V gave up 3 bases and J gave up 3 bases, with 8 bases separating them. The CDR3 has 13 residues. The CDR3 reads CASSFGWDTEAFF. The CDR3, as DNA: TGTGCCAGCAGTTTCGGGTGGGACACTGAAGCTTTCTTT.

The CDR3 DNA reads TGCGCCAGCAGCTACGACACCTCGAACACTGAAGCTTTCTTT. Translated, it gives CASSYDTSNTEAFF. The V call is TRBV5-1, the J call TRBJ1-1; D uncertain. The CDR3 consists of 14 residues. The V end was cut by 3 bases, the J end by 1 base, with 10 bases between. From germline, CDR1 is SGHRS and CDR2 YFSETQ. The variable domain in full, with the rest retrieved from reference TRBV5-1 and TRBJ1-1, is KAGVTQTPRYLIKTRGQQVTLSCSPISGHRSVSWYQQTPGQGLQFLFEYFSETQRNKGNFPGRFSGRQFSNSRSEMNVSTLELGDSALYLCASSYDTSNTEAFFGQGTRLTVV.

This rearrangement joins TRBV19 to TRBJ1-5, with D perhaps TRBD1 (6 bases). The CDR3 has 13 amino acids. The V end lost 7 bases, the J end lost 10 bases, and 17 bases lay between the germline ends. Germline loops: CDR1 LNHDA, CDR2 SQIVND (reference sequence). The chain's CDR3 is CASINGRGQPQHF. In DNA, the CDR3 is TGTGCCAGTATTAACGGCAGGGGCCAACCCCAGCATTTT.

V is TRBV7-8 and J is TRBJ2-5; tentatively, D is TRBD1 (6 bases). Germline CDR1 reads SGHVS; CDR2 reads FQNEAQ. The CDR3 has 12 residues. V was pared by 6 bases and J by 13 bases, with 18 bases between. The CDR3 nucleotides read TGTGCCAGCAGATCGGCCCAGGGGAACCGGTACTTC. This translates into CASRSAQGNRYF.

This clone was counted between two and nine times. V is TRBV5-6 and J is TRBJ2-1; TRBD2 is a possible D gene (7 bases). The CDR3 spans 16 residues. CDR1 is SGHDT, CDR2 YYEEEE, per germline. The ends were cut back, 4 bases at V and 6 bases at J, with 20 bases in the middle. The CDR3 sequence: CASSEEGRGLFNEQFF. CDR3 sequence (DNA): TGTGCCAGCAGCGAGGAGGGGCGGGGGCTCTTCAATGAGCAGTTCTTC.

In this sample, this clone turned up a few times. The V and J genes are TRBV6-4 and TRBJ2-1, with a possible D match to TRBD2 (7 bases). CDR3 size: 14 residues. Deletions cut 3 bases from V and 7 bases from J, with 13 bases between. CDR1 and CDR2 from the germline V gene are MRHNA and SNTAGT. The CDR3 here is CASSEAGATNEQFF. CDR3 coding DNA: TGTGCCAGCAGTGAGGCGGGGGCGACGAATGAGCAGTTCTTC.

A remark on this clone: Different DNA sequences within this sample yield the same CDR3. This chain links TRBV5-1 with TRBJ2-5, with TRBD2 as a possible D gene (6 bases). Between the trimmed V and J ends, which lost 0 bases and 4 bases, there was a span of 7 bases. Germline V gene data show CDR1 as SGHRS and CDR2 as YFSETQ. The CDR3 loop spans 13 amino acids. The CDR3 region is CASSLGGGETQYF. CDR3 sequence (DNA): TGCGCCAGCAGCTTGGGGGGAGGAGAGACCCAGTACTTC.

This chain connects TRBV14 to TRBJ2-3, with unresolved D. V lost 5 bases and J lost 3, with 6 bases in between. The CDR3 runs 12 residues. Germline values: CDR1 SGHDN, CDR2 FVKESK. The CDR3 sequence is CASSSRTDTQYF. The DNA for the CDR3 is TGTGCCAGCAGCTCACGGACAGATACGCAGTATTTT.

The chain combines TRBV30 with TRBJ1-4; TRBD1 matches 9 bases. Trimming at V came to 5 bases and at J to 5 bases, leaving 6 bases not matched to a gene. This CDR3 has 14 amino acids. Per germline, CDR1 GTSNPN and CDR2 SVGIG (reference sequence). The CDR3 coding sequence is TGTGCCTGGGCCCGGACAGGGGACAATGAAAAACTGTTTTTT. Its translation is CAWARTGDNEKLFF.

The chain is built from TRBV7-2 and TRBJ1-1; 10 nucleotides match TRBD1. Germline CDR1 reads SGHTA; CDR2 reads FQGNSA. The CDR3 contains 15 residues. After removal of 5 bases from V and 1 base from J, the junction contained 4 bases not matched to a gene. The CDR3 DNA reads TGTGCCAGCAGCGTGGGACAGGGGTCGAACACTGAAGCTTTCTTT. This sequence encodes CASSVGQGSNTEAFF.